This T cell receptor beta chain was obtained from a study of T cell repertoires and leukemia-associated antigens. As for the study in general: Effective reads per sample ranged from roughly 3.3 to 5.5 million. Regarding the study as a whole: Vbeta, Jbeta, VDJ rearrangement and unique CDR3 counts did not differ significantly across four groups.

V lost 4 bases to trimming and J lost 5 bases, with 12 bases between them. CDR3 length: 13 amino acids. Per the germline V gene, CDR1 is SGHRS and CDR2 is YFSETQ. This clonotype showed up just a few times. Its antigen is unknown. TCRdb reanalysed the 5' RACE reads using MiXCR and keeps one entry per CDR3 protein. The data contain around 14,000 distinct CDR3 sequences, 30% to 45% of them singletons. This chain connects TRBV5-1 to TRBJ1-1; D gene unclear. Specimen: CD3+ T cells sorted from blood and cultured. The receptor comes from a female donor in good health. CDR3 amino acids: CASSAEVETEAFF. The CDR3 bases are TGCGCCAGCAGCGCCGAGGTCGAGACTGAAGCTTTCTTT.